This is a list of T cell receptor beta chains from one sample in a study of cytomegalovirus exposure and HLA in healthy donors. Here immunoSEQ multiplex PCR was the method, and the copy in TCRdb shows in-frame clones only, minus some. The sample yields about 67,000 clones, roughly 78% seen once. The sample consisted of PBMCs. The receptors stem from a man in his forties in good health and CMV-seronegative. Both conserved end residues are trimmed from each CDR3. A D gene is named only where the DNA matches it firmly.

CDR3aa: ASSQVPPWGGDYEQY
j_gene: NA
v_gene: TRBV14
d_gene: TRBD2

CDR3aa: ASSFRQGSNTEAF
j_gene: TRBJ1-1
v_gene: TRBV5-1
d_gene: TRBD1

CDR3aa: ASSLGLAVPSTDTQY
j_gene: TRBJ2-3
v_gene: TRBV5-1
d_gene: TRBD2

CDR3aa: ASREVLGASSYNEQF
j_gene: TRBJ2-1
v_gene: TRBV5-1
d_gene: NA

CDR3aa: ASSQDSRLGYEQY
j_gene: TRBJ2-7
v_gene: TRBV4-1
d_gene: NA

CDR3aa: ASSFSGARGYT
j_gene: TRBJ1-2
v_gene: TRBV5-6
d_gene: NA

CDR3aa: ASSARGDSNNSPLH
j_gene: TRBJ1-6
v_gene: TRBV9
d_gene: TRBD1

CDR3aa: ASIATWTSGMDEQY
j_gene: NA
v_gene: TRBV12-1
d_gene: NA

CDR3aa: ASSLASQQFYEQY
j_gene: TRBJ2-7
v_gene: TRBV7-2
d_gene: NA

CDR3aa: AGVGLAGKQF
j_gene: TRBJ2-1
v_gene: TRBV2
d_gene: TRBD2

CDR3aa: ATSTRLAGRTDTQY
j_gene: TRBJ2-3
v_gene: TRBV15
d_gene: TRBD2

CDR3aa: ASRLRGNYGYT
j_gene: TRBJ1-2
v_gene: TRBV28
d_gene: TRBD1

CDR3aa: ASSLGSLSTLEQY
j_gene: TRBJ2-7
v_gene: TRBV5-6
d_gene: NA

CDR3aa: ASTDRGDLQETQY
j_gene: TRBJ2-5
v_gene: TRBV5-1
d_gene: TRBD1

CDR3aa: ASSLDGTGANTIY
j_gene: TRBJ1-3
v_gene: TRBV7-2
d_gene: TRBD1

CDR3aa: ASSPRIQDTQY
j_gene: TRBJ2-3
v_gene: TRBV7-6
d_gene: NA

CDR3aa: ASRKLAGGLTDTQY
j_gene: TRBJ2-3
v_gene: TRBV7-9
d_gene: TRBD2

CDR3aa: SVQGLAGGTQTSSSYNEQF
j_gene: TRBJ2-1
v_gene: TRBV29-1
d_gene: TRBD2

CDR3aa: ASALAGGTGELF
j_gene: TRBJ2-2
v_gene: TRBV27
d_gene: TRBD2

CDR3aa: ASSPLGGTGELF
j_gene: TRBJ2-2
v_gene: TRBV6-5
d_gene: NA

CDR3aa: AISETGAEEKLF
j_gene: TRBJ1-4
v_gene: TRBV10-3
d_gene: TRBD1

CDR3aa: ASSVDRGYVNEQF
j_gene: TRBJ2-1
v_gene: TRBV9
d_gene: TRBD1